Each of the 9 T cell receptor beta chains below was sequenced from the same sample in a study of cytomegalovirus exposure and HLA in healthy donors. Primers: 60 Vbeta forward and 13 Jbeta reverse. Assay: immunoSEQ multiplex PCR; the TCRdb copy retains only in-frame clones and omits some. Here the sample spans 130,000 or so clones, around 77% being singletons. The sample was PBMCs. Source of these receptors: a young man in good health and CMV-seronegative.

The rearrangement joins TRBV7-9 to TRBJ1-4; D unclear. This CDR3 contains 14 residues. Trimming pared 3 bases from V and 7 bases from J, leaving 12 bases between. CDR1 and CDR2 from the germline V gene are SEHNR and FQNEAQ (reference sequence). The CDR3 region has the DNA TGTGCCAGCAGCTTTTCCACCAGTCCTGAAAAACTGTTTTTT. Its translation is CASSFSTSPEKLFF.

This chain links TRBV2 with TRBJ1-2; D gene ambiguous. V was cut by 7 bases and J by 4 bases, with 16 bases left in between. Germline V CDR1 and CDR2: SNHLY, FYNNEI. The CDR3 has 14 amino acids. DNA of the CDR3: TGTGCCAGCACTGCAGATCCCTCGGGCTATGGCTACACCTTC. Translated, it gives CASTADPSGYGYTF. The full variable domain, rest sourced from reference TRBV2 and TRBJ1-2, is EPEVTQTPSHQVTQMGQEVILRCVPISNHLYFYWYRQILGQKVEFLVSFYNNEISEKSEIFDDQFSVERPDGSNFTLKIRSTKLEDSAMYFCASTADPSGYGYTFGSGTRLTVV.

This clone is a singleton in its sample. The chain uses TRBV9 and TRBJ1-2; 9 bases match TRBD1. From germline, CDR1 is SGDLS and CDR2 YYNGEE. V was clipped by 2 bases and J by 6 bases; unmatched bases: 5. The CDR3 loop spans 14 amino acids. CDR3 protein: CASSVGRTGDGYTF. The CDR3 nucleotides read TGTGCCAGCAGCGTCGGTCGGACAGGGGATGGCTACACCTTC.

The chain links TRBV9 to TRBJ2-5, with 8 bases identical to TRBD2. The junction had 6 bases not matched to a gene; V was cut back by 3 bases and J by 5 bases. Germline-derived CDR1 and CDR2 are SGDLS and YYNGEE. This CDR3 is built from 14 residues. Written as DNA, the CDR3 is TGTGCCAGCAGCGCGGGGGGGTTTCTGGAGACCCAGTACTTC. This codes for CASSAGGFLETQYF.

In DNA form, the CDR3 reads TGTGCCTCCCGCTCGGGAGATACGCAGTATTTT. Translating gives CASRSGDTQYF. The chain joins TRBV5-6 to TRBJ2-3; no firm D call. This CDR3 is built from 11 residues. Germline-derived CDR1 and CDR2 are SGHDT and YYEEEE. V dropped 10 bases and J dropped 5 bases, with 11 bases sitting between them.

CDR3 bases: TGCGCCAGCAGCCCGGGACTAGCGGGAGGGAGTAGCACAGATACGCAGTATTTT. Translating it yields CASSPGLAGGSSTDTQYF. The chain employs TRBV4-3 and TRBJ2-3, with 16 bases aligning to TRBD2. With V trimmed by 4 bases and J by 0 bases, 4 bases remained unmatched. The CDR3 loop spans 18 amino acids. Germline values: CDR1 LGHNA, CDR2 YSLEER.

V and J are TRBV5-4 and TRBJ2-7, with a possible D match to TRBD2 (6 bases). Trimming shortened V by 4 bases and J by 1 base, and 9 bases separated the two germline ends. The germline gives CDR1 SGHNT, CDR2 YYREEE (reference sequence). CDR3 length: 13 amino acids. The CDR3 bases are TGTGCCAGCAGCCCGCGGGGATCCTACGAGCAGTACTTC. The encoded protein is CASSPRGSYEQYF.

The rearrangement links TRBV13 to TRBJ2-7; 9 bases map to TRBD1. J lost 2 bases, V lost 1 base, and 3 bases had no gene match. Germline-derived CDR1 and CDR2 are PRHDT and FYEKMQ (reference sequence). The CDR3 loop spans 15 amino acids. This CDR3 reads CASSLADRGAYEQYF. CDR3 nucleotides: TGTGCCAGCAGCTTAGCGGACAGGGGAGCCTACGAGCAGTACTTC.

This chain uses TRBV9 with TRBJ2-1, with 9 bases identical to TRBD2. This CDR3 is 19 amino acids long. Germline V gene lookup returns CDR1 SGDLS and CDR2 YYNGEE. J was trimmed by 7 bases and V by 1 base; bases with no gene match: 18. The CDR3 loop is CASSVQAASGTPARNEQFF. The CDR3 nucleotides are TGTGCCAGCAGCGTACAGGCGGCTAGCGGGACTCCGGCTCGGAATGAGCAGTTCTTC.